This entry describes one TCR beta chain. The antigen this receptor binds is unknown. No qualities accompany the bases; no much larger clone lies one base away. Ipilimumab was given at 1 mg/kg intravenously on day 1 of selected weeks, and checkpoint therapy started 14 to 28 days after autologous transplant. The nivolumab dose was 3 mg/kg intravenously, delivered on day 1 of weeks 1, 4, 7, 10, and every two weeks through week 26. The study was a Phase Ib clinical trial testing combined checkpoint inhibition with ipilimumab and nivolumab as consolidation after autologous stem cell transplantation. The data are from a study of ipilimumab plus nivolumab after autologous stem cell transplantation (dated by TCRdb to 2020 to 2022). Study-wide context: The median number of doses received by trial patients was about 5 for ipilimumab and about 8 for nivolumab. Roughly 40 patients made up the trial's intent-to-treat population. The trial enrolled patients with high-risk diffuse large B cell lymphoma, mature T cell lymphoma, or multiple myeloma undergoing autologous transplant. The myeloma cohort included high-risk transplant-naive patients and patients relapsing within 3 years of a first autologous transplant.

Overall results and qualifications from the work: The authors stated that profiles of the T cell receptor repertoire, regulatory T cell phenotype and gut microbiota provided a biologic rationale for studying this approach further. The authors concluded that, as post-transplant consolidation, combined checkpoint inhibition appeared tolerable.

Compared with germline, V lacks 3 bases and J lacks 13 bases; bases without a gene match: 9. The germline V gene (reference sequence) yields LNHDA for CDR1 and SQIVND for CDR2. Its CDR3 holds 13 amino acids, cysteine through phenylalanine. CDR3 DNA is the only sequence kept; it has 39 bases, read in frame from the first base. Library method: the immunoSEQ multiplex PCR assay. TCRdb mirrors the immuneACCESS table, restricted to in-frame sequences. Some clones are absent from its copies; in checked studies, under half trace to an unresolved V gene, and the reason for the others is unknown. The sample table shows about 3,200 clones, and around 84% are seen once. Around 10% of the sample is held by the ten biggest clonotypes.

The sequence was obtained from a male donor with multiple myeloma. This chain is built from TRBV19 and TRBJ2-5, and 9 bases in between align with TRBD2. Specimen: PBMCs, collected in a trial of ipilimumab plus nivolumab as post-transplant consolidation. The CDR3 in this case is CASSMKNAGGPYF. Read as DNA, the sequence is TGTGCCAGTAGTATGAAAAATGCGGGGGGGCCGTACTTC.